This T cell receptor beta chain is from a study of T cell responses to AZD1222 COVID-19 vaccine. Overall study: Second-dose schedules of about 4 or about 12 weeks were combined.

Of note for this clone: Its antigen is not identified.

Study-wide results and caveats: The donors showed a predominance of white British ancestry and of females, with possible underestimation of clonal diversity.

The assay was immunoSEQ multiplex PCR, and TCRdb's table has in-frame clones only and misses some. Of about 99,000 clones in the sample, roughly 87% were seen once. The sequence was obtained from an adult in good health. Here the sequenced sample was peripheral blood, taken on day 0 of AZD1222 vaccination.

This CDR3 reads CASRSPGRGNTIYF. Written as DNA, the CDR3 is TGTGCCAGCAGGTCACCGGGACGCGGAAACACCATATATTTT. The genes are TRBV6-5 and TRBJ1-3; a weak D match, TRBD1 (5 bases). Looked up from germline, CDR1 is MNHEY and CDR2 is SVGAGI. The CDR3 length is 14 residues. Deletions cut 6 bases from V and 4 bases from J, with 13 bases between.